This record concerns one T cell receptor beta chain sequence. There is no known antigen for this receptor. Base qualities were left out, and no much larger clone turns up one base away. At one collaborating source in Seattle, patients were enrolled during active infection and were followed longitudinally through the course of disease. Whole blood was collected in K2EDTA tubes by collaborating institutions according to the institutions' own protocols. Collaborator samples were shipped for TCRbeta analysis as frozen whole blood, isolated PBMCs, or DNA extracted from either sample type. TCRbeta CDR3 regions were amplified from genomic DNA using the immunoSEQ Assay, a bias-controlled multiplex PCR. In the authors' own workflow: The number of nucleated cells in each sample was estimated by amplification of reference gene primers within the assay. Sequence reads were collapsed and filtered to measure the absolute abundance of every unique TCRbeta CDR3 rearrangement. For each sample, productive Simpson clonality was calculated as the square root of Simpson's diversity index over productive rearrangements. Imported from immuneACCESS, the table was reduced by TCRdb to in-frame sequences with V and J called. These copies leave out some clones; in studies compared against another copy, an unresolved V gene accounts for under half, and the cause of the remainder is not known. Clone size and the V and J calls come from that table; the DNA yielded D and trimming. Counted in this sample were roughly 380,000 clones; 70% to 90% of them appeared once. 1.5% to 1.9% of the sample goes to the ten largest clones.

These data originate in a study of blood T cell repertoires in COVID-19 (dated by TCRdb to the early 2020s). About the investigation overall: The collaborator samples originated in the United States, Italy and Spain and spanned the acute and convalescent phases of COVID-19. The dataset comprised deeply sampled blood TCRbeta repertoires from subjects exposed to, actively infected with, or recovered from COVID-19. A freely available public database, intended as a resource for researchers studying the immune response to SARS-CoV-2, is where the repertoires were released. The material from the prospective study consisted of cDNA or gDNA derived from T cells, B-cell-depleted T cells, or PBMCs. Where available, HLA class I and class II types were taken from metadata supplied by the sample provider and were not determined by assay-based typing. Samples came from the ongoing ImmuneRACE study (first 160 participants) plus 1,254 subjects from 6 global collaborators. Sample metadata almost always included a de-identified subject ID, COVID-19 status, age in years and sex.

General findings and caveats noted by the study authors: The quantity of clinical and demographic metadata differed by source and by participant and was supplied without curation.

CDR1 SGHRS and CDR2 YFSETQ are derived from the germline V gene. The CDR3 spans 14 residues, from the cysteine through the phenylalanine. The sequence is cut down to CDR3 DNA, 42 bases in frame from base 1. The junction shows trimming of 3 bases on V and 9 bases on J, plus 16 bases between the germline ends. The source of this sequence is a woman aged 40 to 55 with COVID-19, enrolled during active disease. The rearrangement combines TRBV5-1 with TRBJ2-1; matching of 6 bases hints at TRBD2 as the D gene. Sequences were obtained from peripheral blood. The DNA reads TGCGCCAGCAGCTCTATAACCGGGGAGGTTGAGCAGTTCTTC. Protein translation: CASSSITGEVEQFF.